This is a list of T cell receptor beta chains from one sample in a study of blood T cell repertoires in COVID-19. TCRdb's copy holds only in-frame clones and misses some; the assay was immunoSEQ multiplex PCR. The sample lists 310,000 or so clones, 75% to 95% occurring once. Sample: PBMCs or T cells enriched from blood (not recorded which). These receptors came from a woman in her 30s who had recovered from COVID-19. Both conserved end residues are part of each CDR3. The D gene is left open where the match is weak. Size tells how often a clone was seen (once, few, many) or the class of an expanded clone, and some rows leave it out.

D | size | J | V | CDR3 | DNA
- | - | TRBJ1-6 | TRBV4-1 | CASSQDRGSTLHF | TGCGCCAGCAGCCAAGATCGGGGGAGCACCCTCCACTTT
- | - | TRBJ2-7 | TRBV5-1 | CASSLSSGEYEQYF | TGCGCCAGCAGCTTGTCTTCAGGGGAGTACGAGCAGTACTTC
- | once | TRBJ2-3 | TRBV7-9 | CASSGGYTDTQYF | TGTGCCAGCTCCGGGGGATACACAGATACGCAGTATTTT
TRBD1 | - | TRBJ1-5 | TRBV7-9 | CASSTDREGQPQHF | TGTGCCAGCAGCACTGACAGGGAAGGTCAGCCCCAGCATTTT
- | - | TRBJ2-1 | TRBV5-1 | CASSSRREFYNEQFF | TGCGCCAGCAGCTCTAGGAGGGAATTCTACAATGAGCAGTTCTTC
- | - | TRBJ2-7 | TRBV27 | CASSPAGQRYYEQYF | TGTGCCAGCAGCCCTGCCGGACAGAGATACTACGAGCAGTACTTC
- | once | TRBJ2-7 | TRBV27 | CASSYGQSYEQYF | TGTGCCAGCAGTTACGGACAGTCCTACGAGCAGTACTTC
TRBD2 | - | TRBJ2-7 | TRBV27 | CASSLLGGAGYEQYF | TGTGCCAGCAGTCTTCTCGGGGGGGCGGGCTACGAGCAGTACTTC
TRBD2 | - | TRBJ2-7 | TRBV30 | CAWDGEEASGRVTAYEQYF | TGTGCCTGGGACGGAGAAGAGGCTAGCGGGAGGGTAACGGCCTACGAGCAGTACTTC
- | - | TRBJ2-1 | TRBV28 | CASKFMPGVDNEQFF | TGTGCCAGCAAGTTTATGCCGGGGGTAGACAATGAGCAGTTCTTC
- | - | TRBJ2-3 | TRBV29-1 | CSVVQDSYTQYF | TGCAGCGTTGTCCAGGATTCTTATACGCAGTATTTT
TRBD2 | - | TRBJ2-1 | TRBV7-3 | CASSSHPLKGTSGSDEQFF | TGTGCCAGCAGCTCCCACCCCCTTAAGGGGACTAGCGGGAGCGATGAGCAGTTCTTC
- | many | TRBJ2-2 | TRBV7-9 | CASSRTGELFF | TGTGCCAGCAGTCGTACCGGGGAGCTGTTTTTT
TRBD2 | - | TRBJ2-2 | TRBV28 | CASTPGGKTNTGELFF | TGTGCCAGCACCCCGGGAGGAAAAACGAACACCGGGGAGCTGTTTTTT
- | - | TRBJ1-6 | TRBV4-1 | CASSQHSTGGGNSPLHF | TGCGCCAGCAGCCAGCATTCCACGGGGGGTGGCAATTCACCCCTCCACTTT
TRBD2 | - | TRBJ2-1 | TRBV7-3 | CASSGLAGGGEQFF | TGTGCCAGCAGCGGACTAGCGGGAGGAGGTGAGCAGTTCTTC
TRBD2 | - | TRBJ2-3 | TRBV19 | CASSIDRSGSARTGTQYF | TGTGCCAGTAGTATAGATCGGAGCGGGAGCGCCCGAACCGGTACGCAGTATTTT
TRBD2 | few | TRBJ2-5 | TRBV7-9 | CASSRGLAGAGETQYF | TGTGCCAGCAGCAGGGGACTAGCGGGAGCTGGGGAGACCCAGTACTTC
- | once | TRBJ2-3 | TRBV5-1 | CASSLAVFGGTDTQYF | TGCGCCAGCAGCTTGGCCGTTTTCGGAGGCACAGATACGCAGTATTTT
TRBD1 | - | TRBJ2-7 | TRBV5-1 | CASSRQGYEQYF | TGCGCCAGCAGTAGACAGGGTTACGAGCAGTACTTC
TRBD1 | once | TRBJ1-4 | TRBV4-3 | CASSRAGTANEKLFF | TGCGCCAGCAGCCGAGCCGGGACAGCGAATGAAAAACTGTTTTTT
TRBD2 | - | TRBJ2-5 | TRBV7-2 | CASSPGLAGVETQYF | TGTGCCAGCAGCCCGGGACTAGCGGGAGTGGAGACCCAGTACTTC
TRBD2 | - | TRBJ2-7 | TRBV9 | CASSPSPRLAGDYEQYF | TGTGCCAGCAGCCCTAGCCCCAGACTAGCGGGTGACTACGAGCAGTACTTC
TRBD2 | - | TRBJ2-7 | TRBV6-2/TRBV6-3 | CASTPVAGSGSSGRRYEQYF | TGTGCCAGCACCCCCGTCGCGGGCTCCGGGAGTAGCGGGAGGCGCTACGAGCAGTACTTC
TRBD1 | - | TRBJ1-2 | TRBV6-1 | CASSEGQGGDGYTF | TGTGCCAGCAGTGAAGGACAGGGTGGGGATGGCTACACCTTC
- | - | TRBJ1-2 | TRBV5-4 | CASSLVDLGLYGYTF | TGTGCCAGCAGCTTGGTGGATTTGGGCCTCTATGGCTACACCTTC
TRBD2 | - | TRBJ2-2 | TRBV2 | CASSRTSGANTGELFF | TGTGCCAGCAGCCGGACTAGCGGGGCGAACACCGGGGAGCTGTTTTTT
- | - | TRBJ2-2 | TRBV12-3/TRBV12-4 | CASSTYTGELFF | TGTGCCAGCAGTACTTACACCGGGGAGCTGTTTTTT
TRBD1 | - | TRBJ2-2 | TRBV9 | CASSGTKPGQRNTGELFF | TGTGCCAGCAGCGGAACGAAGCCGGGACAGCGGAACACCGGGGAGCTGTTTTTT
TRBD1 | - | TRBJ2-3 | TRBV11-3 | CASSQGQGDTQYF | TGTGCCAGCAGCCAGGGACAGGGAGATACGCAGTATTTT
- | - | TRBJ1-1 | TRBV6-6 | CASSFDRMNTEAFF | TGTGCCAGCAGTTTCGACAGGATGAACACTGAAGCTTTCTTT
TRBD1 | - | TRBJ1-2 | TRBV4-2 | CASSQVEPTGTYGYTF | TGTGCCAGCAGCCAAGTGGAGCCGACAGGGACCTATGGCTACACCTTC
TRBD2 | - | TRBJ2-3 | TRBV5-1 | CASSGGGQDTQYF | TGCGCCAGCAGCGGCGGGGGTCAGGATACGCAGTATTTT
- | - | TRBJ2-2 | TRBV4-3 | CASSPGVTGELFF | TGCGCCAGCAGTCCAGGGGTTACCGGGGAGCTGTTTTTT
- | - | TRBJ1-6 | TRBV18 | CASSHRDGDSPLHF | TGTGCCAGCTCACACAGGGACGGGGATTCACCCCTCCACTTT
- | - | TRBJ2-1 | TRBV4-3 | CASSQSPRGYNEQFF | TGCGCCAGCAGCCAGTCCCCAAGGGGCTACAATGAGCAGTTCTTC
- | - | TRBJ2-5 | TRBV6-2/TRBV6-3 | CASSQNPGGRQETQYF | TGTGCCAGCAGCCAGAATCCAGGGGGGAGGCAAGAGACCCAGTACTTC
- | - | TRBJ2-7 | TRBV5-4 | CASSKSSSSQLYEQYF | TGTGCCAGCAGCAAAAGTTCCTCCTCACAATTATACGAGCAGTACTTC
TRBD2 | - | TRBJ2-1 | TRBV29-1 | CSVAGAGDIGFF | TGCAGCGTTGCCGGAGCGGGAGATATTGGGTTCTTC
- | - | TRBJ2-7 | TRBV12-3/TRBV12-4 | CASSLESAYEQYF | TGTGCCAGCAGTTTAGAGAGCGCCTACGAGCAGTACTTC
- | - | TRBJ2-2 | TRBV7-7 | CASSPGGTYTGELFF | TGTGCTAGCAGCCCCGGAGGAACTTACACCGGGGAGCTGTTTTTT